The 8 T cell receptor beta chains given below trace back to one sample, sequenced in a study of siplizumab effects on memory and regulatory T cells. The method was immunoSEQ multiplex PCR; TCRdb's version includes in-frame clones alone and lacks a portion of them. The repertoire holds about 50,000 clones, about 93% seen once, with more than 15% in the top ten. Sequencing was done on a sample of CD8+ T cells sorted from blood. The receptors stem from a human donor in good health.

The V gene is TRBV11-2, the J gene TRBJ2-7; no clear D. Trimming pared 7 bases from V and 3 bases from J, leaving 13 bases between. Germline-derived CDR1 and CDR2 are SGHAT and FQNNGV. This CDR3 contains 13 residues. CDR3 coding DNA: TGTGCCAGCATCCAATCTTCCGGCTACGAGCAGTACTTC. Its protein is CASIQSSGYEQYF.

This chain links TRBV2 with TRBJ1-1; D remains ambiguous. Trimming stripped 7 bases from V and 1 base from J, with 4 bases between. Germline V CDR1 and CDR2: SNHLY, FYNNEI. The CDR3 extends over 11 amino acids. CDR3 amino acids: CASTGNTEAFF. The CDR3 DNA follows: TGTGCCAGCACCGGGAACACTGAAGCTTTCTTT.

CDR3 loop: CASSAWTGDNEQFF. The CDR3 DNA is TGTGCCAGCAGCGCCTGGACAGGGGACAATGAGCAGTTCTTC. The chain links TRBV9 to TRBJ2-1, with 9 bases matching TRBD1. V lost 3 bases to trimming and J lost 5 bases; unmatched junction nucleotides: 3. The germline CDR1 and CDR2 sequences are SGDLS and YYNGEE. The CDR3 consists of 14 residues. The whole variable domain, filled in from reference TRBV9 and TRBJ2-1, reads DSGVTQTPKHLITATGQRVTLRCSPRSGDLSVYWYQQSLDQGLQFLIQYYNGEERAKGNILERFSAQQFPDLHSELNLSSLELGDSALYFCASSAWTGDNEQFFGPGTRLTVL.

The chain recombines TRBV27 with TRBJ2-2; D is uncertain. The germline V gene encodes CDR1 MNHEY and CDR2 SMNVEV (reference sequence). This CDR3 contains 12 residues. Trimming pared 2 bases from V and 4 bases from J, leaving 2 bases between. CDR3 region: CASSLVTGELFF. CDR3 coding DNA: TGTGCCAGCAGTTTAGTCACCGGGGAGCTGTTTTTT.

This chain links TRBV19 with TRBJ2-1; D is possibly TRBD1 (5 bases). Germline loops: CDR1 LNHDA, CDR2 SQIVND (reference sequence). CDR3 size: 13 residues. Trimming stripped 2 bases from V and 6 bases from J, with 8 bases between. This chain's CDR3 is CASSIQGFNEQFF. CDR3 bases: TGTGCCAGTAGTATACAGGGATTCAATGAGCAGTTCTTC.

The J gene is TRBJ2-2, the V gene TRBV27; TRBD1 or TRBD2 may be the D gene (5 bases each). Germline V gives CDR1 MNHEY, CDR2 SMNVEV (reference sequence). The CDR3 spans 15 residues. V was cut by 5 bases and J by 7 bases, with 17 bases left in between. CDR3 coding DNA: TGTGCCAGCAGTCTCTACCCCGTGGGGGACGGGGAGCTGTTTTTT. It translates to CASSLYPVGDGELFF.

DNA of the CDR3: TGTGCTAGTGGTTCCTGGGGAACAGATACGCAGTATTTT. It translates to CASGSWGTDTQYF. The gene calls are TRBV12-5 and TRBJ2-3; no reliable D call. Trimming pared 4 bases from V and 3 bases from J, leaving 8 bases between. Germline CDR1 reads LGHNT; CDR2 reads FRNRAP. This CDR3 contains 13 residues.

This sequence joins TRBV11-3 and TRBJ2-3; D remains ambiguous. Trimming left V 4 bases short and J 0 bases short, with 17 bases between. CDR1 is SGHNT, CDR2 YENEEA, per germline. The CDR3 totals 17 residues. CDR3 sequence: CASSSDVGGASTDTQYF. CDR3 nucleotide sequence: TGTGCCAGCAGCTCCGACGTCGGCGGAGCTAGCACAGATACGCAGTATTTT.